This entry features one T cell receptor (beta chain) sequence. This sample was included in a study of breast tumors, draining lymph nodes, adjacent tissues. The CDR3 contains 15 residues. Looked up from germline, CDR1 is LGHNA and CDR2 is YNFKEQ. The V segment lost 0 bases and the J segment 7 bases; nucleotides outside the gene matches: 5. The lymph nodes were axillary draining lymph nodes from breast cancer patients. TCRdb re-called the multiplex PCR reads through MiXCR, storing one row per CDR3 protein. The data show some 170,000 distinct CDR3 sequences, with approximately 33% seen just once and about 4.1% held by the top ten.

The source of this sequence is a female donor with breast cancer. Some clones in this sample may be carry-over from other donors' samples. Source material: axillary lymph node tissue. The chain links TRBV4-2 to TRBJ2-1, with 8 bases lining up with TRBD2. CDR3 sequence reads: CASSQDPGGLNEQFF. In DNA, the CDR3 is TGTGCCAGCAGCCAAGATCCGGGGGGGCTAAATGAGCAGTTCTTC.